This TCR beta chain was recorded in a study of blood T cell repertoires in COVID-19. The wider study: COVID-19 samples collected from the United States, Italy and Spain covered acute and convalescent phases. In each case, the material was cDNA or gDNA derived from T cells, B-cell-depleted T cells, or PBMCs.

In its sample, this clone was seen a few times. The ends were cut back, 4 bases at V and 8 bases at J, with 14 bases in the middle. The CDR3 contains 14 residues. The germline CDR1 and CDR2 sequences are SNHLY and FYNNEI. Original processing methods: Using reference gene primer amplification, nucleated cell counts were estimated. TCRdb keeps only in-frame clones here, not all; method: immunoSEQ multiplex PCR. D and trimming were read from the DNA, whereas the V and J calls and clone size are those reported in that table. Here the sample spans 250,000 or so clones, about nine tenths being singletons. The receptor's source is a man aged 40-49 years with active or convalescent COVID-19. V is TRBV2 and J is TRBJ1-4, with D maybe TRBD1 (6 bases). Sequencing was performed on peripheral blood. CDR3 nucleotide sequence: TGTGCCAGCAGTGCTACAGGGTGGGGCGAAAAACTGTTTTTT. Its translation is CASSATGWGEKLFF.